The T cell receptor beta chain under discussion was sequenced for a study of molecular identifiers for immune sequencing clone quantification. Study results and limitations: Identical barcode-sharing TCR molecules could lead to underestimated sizes for highly expanded clones.

TCRdb itself ran the PCR reads through MiXCR, one entry per CDR3 protein. The repertoire holds 8,500 to 11,000 distinct CDR3 sequences, with around 17% as singletons. The CDR3 is made up of 14 amino acids. A note on this clonotype: Its antigen is not identified. This is likely a read error, given that the CDR3 carries no conserved phenylalanine or tryptophan at its end.

A CD8+CD4-CCR7+CD45RA+ phenotype served as the sorting definition for naive CD8 T cells. Sequencing was performed on naive CD8+ T cells from blood, with Jurkat cell RNA spiked in. Noted subset: FACS-sorted CD8+CD4-CCR7+CD45RA+ naive T cells. The rearrangement joins TRBV5-3 to TRBJ2-7; D is unclear. TRBV5-3 is an ORF, with its function uncertain. The origin of this receptor is a human donor in good health. Some libraries in this study had Jurkat cell RNA spiked in. CDR3 DNA sequence: TGTGCCAGCAGCTTTTACCCAGGAAACTACGAGCAGTACTCC. It is translated as CASSFYPGNYEQYS.